This TCR beta chain stems from a study of T cell clonality in common variable immunodeficiency. Study-wide results and limits: CVID subjects showed higher TCRbeta clonality than healthy controls. Reportedly, TCR beta sequences from common variable immunodeficiency showed fewer deletions and N-nucleotide insertions.

Here immunoSEQ multiplex PCR was the method, and the copy in TCRdb shows in-frame clones only, minus some. The sample holds tens of thousands of clones, and no clone turns up only once. Reduced serum IgG, IgA and/or IgM plus specific antibody deficiency defined CVID. The CDR3 consists of 12 residues. Germline CDR1 reads SGHTA; CDR2 reads FQGTGA. This clone occurred a few times. No antigen is known for it. One end of the junction does not line up with germline, which may come from a read error. The CDR3 goes on 3 residues after the read ends, and that part is filled in from the germline J gene. V is TRBV7-3 and J is TRBJ2-1; D perhaps matches TRBD2 (5 bases). Input material: peripheral blood mononuclear cells. The source is a human donor with common variable immunodeficiency. The part of the CDR3 DNA that was read is TGTTCCAGCAGCCGAGGGTACAATGAG. This encodes CSSSRGYNE. The complete CDR3 reads CSSSRGYNEQFF. Together with reference TRBV7-3 and TRBJ2-1, the CDR3 gives the full variable domain: GAGVSQTPSNKVTEKGKYVELRCDPISGHTALYWYRQSLGQGPEFLIYFQGTGAADDSGLPNDRFFAVRPEGSVSTLKIQRTERGDSAVYLCSSSRGYNEQFFGPGTRLTVL.